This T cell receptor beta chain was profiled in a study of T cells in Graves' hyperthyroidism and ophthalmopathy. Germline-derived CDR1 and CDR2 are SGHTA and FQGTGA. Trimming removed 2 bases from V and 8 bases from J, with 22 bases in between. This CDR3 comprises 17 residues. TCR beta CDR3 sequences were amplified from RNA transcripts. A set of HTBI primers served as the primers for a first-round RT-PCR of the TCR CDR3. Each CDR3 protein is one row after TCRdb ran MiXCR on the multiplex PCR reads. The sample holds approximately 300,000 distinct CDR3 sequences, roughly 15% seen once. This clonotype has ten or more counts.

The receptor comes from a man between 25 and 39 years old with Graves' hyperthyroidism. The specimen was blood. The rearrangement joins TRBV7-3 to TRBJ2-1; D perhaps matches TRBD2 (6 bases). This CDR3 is CASSLYSSRGGQDEQFF. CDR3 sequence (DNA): TGTGCCAGCAGCTTATATAGTAGTAGGGGAGGTCAGGATGAGCAGTTCTTC.